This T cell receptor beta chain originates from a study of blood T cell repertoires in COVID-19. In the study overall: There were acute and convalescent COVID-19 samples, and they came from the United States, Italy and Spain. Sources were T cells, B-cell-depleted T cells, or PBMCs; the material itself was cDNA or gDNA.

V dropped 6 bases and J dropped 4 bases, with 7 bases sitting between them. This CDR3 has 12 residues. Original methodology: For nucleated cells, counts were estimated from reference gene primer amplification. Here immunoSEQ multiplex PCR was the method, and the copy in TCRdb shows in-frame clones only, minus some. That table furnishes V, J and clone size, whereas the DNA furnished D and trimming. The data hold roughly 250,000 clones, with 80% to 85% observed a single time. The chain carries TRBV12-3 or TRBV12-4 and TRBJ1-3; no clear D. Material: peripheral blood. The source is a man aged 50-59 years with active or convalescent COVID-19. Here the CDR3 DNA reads TGTGCCAGCAGCCCTAGCGGAAACACCATATATTTT. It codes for CASSPSGNTIYF.